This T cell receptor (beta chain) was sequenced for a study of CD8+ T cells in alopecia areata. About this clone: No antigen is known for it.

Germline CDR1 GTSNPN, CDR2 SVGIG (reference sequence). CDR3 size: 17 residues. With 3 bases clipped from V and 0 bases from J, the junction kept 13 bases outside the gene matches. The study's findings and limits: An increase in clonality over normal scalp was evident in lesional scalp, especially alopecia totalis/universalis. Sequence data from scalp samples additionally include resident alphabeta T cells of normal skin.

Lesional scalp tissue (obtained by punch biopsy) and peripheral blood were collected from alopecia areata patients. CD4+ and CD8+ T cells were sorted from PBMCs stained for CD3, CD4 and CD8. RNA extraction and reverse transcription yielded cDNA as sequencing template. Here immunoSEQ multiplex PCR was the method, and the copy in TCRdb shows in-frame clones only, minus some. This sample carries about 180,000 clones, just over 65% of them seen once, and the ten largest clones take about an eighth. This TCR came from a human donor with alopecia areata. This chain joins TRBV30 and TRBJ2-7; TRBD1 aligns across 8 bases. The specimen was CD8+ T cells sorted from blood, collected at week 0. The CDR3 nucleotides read TGTGCCTGGAGCCCGACCTGGACAGGGCCGACCTCCTACGAGCAGTACTTC. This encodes CAWSPTWTGPTSYEQYF.